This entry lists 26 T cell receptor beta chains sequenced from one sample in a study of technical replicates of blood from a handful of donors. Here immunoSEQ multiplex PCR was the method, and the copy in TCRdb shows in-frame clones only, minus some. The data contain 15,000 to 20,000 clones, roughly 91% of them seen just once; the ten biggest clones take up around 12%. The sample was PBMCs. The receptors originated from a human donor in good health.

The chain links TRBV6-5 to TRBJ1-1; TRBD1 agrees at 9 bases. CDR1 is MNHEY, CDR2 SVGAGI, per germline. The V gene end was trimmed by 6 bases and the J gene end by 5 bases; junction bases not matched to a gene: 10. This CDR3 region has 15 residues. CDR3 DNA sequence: TGTGCCAGCAGCCGACAAGGACAGGGGCGGACTGAAGCTTTCTTT. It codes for CASSRQGQGRTEAFF.

CDR3 bases: TGTGCCAGCAGCCCCAGAGGGGGGGAAGAGACCCAGTACTTC. This codes for CASSPRGGEETQYF. The chain couples TRBV7-2 to TRBJ2-5; TRBD2 is a possible D gene (7 bases). The CDR3 runs 14 residues. V dropped 5 bases and J dropped 3 bases, with 13 bases sitting between them. Germline CDR1 SGHTA, CDR2 FQGNSA.

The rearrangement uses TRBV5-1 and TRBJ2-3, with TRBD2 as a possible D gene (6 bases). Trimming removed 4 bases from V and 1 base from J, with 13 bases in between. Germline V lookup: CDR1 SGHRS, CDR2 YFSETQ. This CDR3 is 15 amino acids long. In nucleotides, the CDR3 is TGCGCCAGCAGCATGCGGACGGGGGGCACAGATACGCAGTATTTT. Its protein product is CASSMRTGGTDTQYF.

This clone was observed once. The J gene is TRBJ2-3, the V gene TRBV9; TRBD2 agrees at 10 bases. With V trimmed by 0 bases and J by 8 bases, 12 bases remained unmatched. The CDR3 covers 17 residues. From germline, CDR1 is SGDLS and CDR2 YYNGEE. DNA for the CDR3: TGTGCCAGCAGCGTAGTGCCAGCGGGAGGGCCGCCGGGTACGCAGTATTTT. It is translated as CASSVVPAGGPPGTQYF. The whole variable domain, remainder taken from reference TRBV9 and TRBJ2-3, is DSGVTQTPKHLITATGQRVTLRCSPRSGDLSVYWYQQSLDQGLQFLIQYYNGEERAKGNILERFSAQQFPDLHSELNLSSLELGDSALYFCASSVVPAGGPPGTQYFGPGTRLTVL.

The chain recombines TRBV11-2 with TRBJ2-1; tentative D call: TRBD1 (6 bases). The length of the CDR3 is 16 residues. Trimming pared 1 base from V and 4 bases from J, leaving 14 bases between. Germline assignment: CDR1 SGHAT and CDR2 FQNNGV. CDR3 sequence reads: CASSLVQGQGYNEQFF. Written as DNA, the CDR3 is TGTGCCAGCAGCTTAGTCCAGGGGCAGGGATACAATGAGCAGTTCTTC.

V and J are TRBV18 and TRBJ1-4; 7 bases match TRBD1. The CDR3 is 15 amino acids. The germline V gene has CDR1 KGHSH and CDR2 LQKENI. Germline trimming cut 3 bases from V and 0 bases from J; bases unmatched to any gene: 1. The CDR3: CASSPDRSTNEKLFF. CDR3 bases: TGTGCCAGCTCACCGGACAGGTCAACTAATGAAAAACTGTTTTTT. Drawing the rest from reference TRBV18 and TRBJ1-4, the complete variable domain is NAGVMQNPRHLVRRRGQEARLRCSPMKGHSHVYWYRQLPEEGLKFMVYLQKENIIDESGMPKERFSAEFPKEGPSILRIQQVVRGDSAAYFCASSPDRSTNEKLFFGSGTQLSVL.

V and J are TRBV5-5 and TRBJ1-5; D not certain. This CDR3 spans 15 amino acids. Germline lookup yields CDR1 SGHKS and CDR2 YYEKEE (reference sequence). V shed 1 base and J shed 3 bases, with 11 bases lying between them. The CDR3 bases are TGTGCCAGCAGCTTGATCTATGATCCCAATCAGCCCCAGCATTTT. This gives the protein CASSLIYDPNQPQHF.

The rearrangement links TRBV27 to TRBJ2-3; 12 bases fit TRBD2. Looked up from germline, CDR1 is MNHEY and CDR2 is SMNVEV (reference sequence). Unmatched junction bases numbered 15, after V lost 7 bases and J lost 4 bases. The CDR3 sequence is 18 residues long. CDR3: CASIARLAGAPQADTQYF. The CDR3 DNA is TGTGCCAGCATTGCCAGACTAGCGGGAGCCCCCCAGGCAGATACGCAGTATTTT.

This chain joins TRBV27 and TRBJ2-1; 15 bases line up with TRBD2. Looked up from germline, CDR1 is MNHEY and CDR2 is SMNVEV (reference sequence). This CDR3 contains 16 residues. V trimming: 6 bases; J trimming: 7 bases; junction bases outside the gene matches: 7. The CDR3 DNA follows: TGTGCCAGCAGCTTGACGGGACTAGCGGGAGGAAATGAGCAGTTCTTC. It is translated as CASSLTGLAGGNEQFF.

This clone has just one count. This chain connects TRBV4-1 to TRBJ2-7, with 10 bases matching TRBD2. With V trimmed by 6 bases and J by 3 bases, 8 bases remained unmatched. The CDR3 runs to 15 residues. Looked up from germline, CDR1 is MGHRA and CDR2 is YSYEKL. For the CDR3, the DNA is TGCGCCAGCAGTCCGGGACTAGCGATCCGCTACGAGCAGTACTTC. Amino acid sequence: CASSPGLAIRYEQYF.

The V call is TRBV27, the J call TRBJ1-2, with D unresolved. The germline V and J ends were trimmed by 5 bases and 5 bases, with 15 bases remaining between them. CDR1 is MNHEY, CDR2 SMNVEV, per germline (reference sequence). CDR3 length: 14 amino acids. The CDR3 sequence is CASSPIGPEYGYTF. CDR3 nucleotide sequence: TGTGCCAGCAGTCCAATTGGGCCGGAATATGGCTACACCTTC.

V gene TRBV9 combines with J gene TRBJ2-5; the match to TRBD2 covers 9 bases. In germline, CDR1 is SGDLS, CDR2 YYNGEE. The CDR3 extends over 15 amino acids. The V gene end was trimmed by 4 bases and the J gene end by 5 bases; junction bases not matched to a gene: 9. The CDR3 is CASSSSAGGRETQYF. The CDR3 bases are TGTGCCAGCAGCTCATCAGCGGGAGGCAGGGAGACCCAGTACTTC.

In DNA form, the CDR3 reads TGTGCCAGCAGTGAACAGACAGGGGGCCTGAATACGCAGTATTTT. Translation gives CASSEQTGGLNTQYF. The gene calls are TRBV2 and TRBJ2-3; 10 bases align to TRBD1. J lost 7 bases, V lost 2 bases, and 6 bases had no gene match. The CDR3 loop spans 15 amino acids. Germline V gives CDR1 SNHLY, CDR2 FYNNEI.

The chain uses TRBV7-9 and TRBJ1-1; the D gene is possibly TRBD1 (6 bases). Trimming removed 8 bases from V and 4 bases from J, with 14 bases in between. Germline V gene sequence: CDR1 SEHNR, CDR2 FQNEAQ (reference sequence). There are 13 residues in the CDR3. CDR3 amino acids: CASGERGITEAFF. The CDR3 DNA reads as TGTGCCAGCGGCGAGAGGGGGATCACTGAAGCTTTCTTT. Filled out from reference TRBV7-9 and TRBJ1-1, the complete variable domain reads DTGVSQNPRHKITKRGQNVTFRCDPISEHNRLYWYRQTLGQGPEFLTYFQNEAQLEKSRLLSDRFSAERPKGSFSTLEIQRTEQGDSAMYLCASGERGITEAFFGQGTRLTVV.

The DNA for the CDR3 is TGTGCCAGCAGCCCCCTCCTCAGACACTCTGGAAACACCATATATTTT. Amino acids: CASSPLLRHSGNTIYF. The chain carries TRBV11-2 and TRBJ1-3; unclear D gene. Trimming pared 5 bases from V and 0 bases from J, leaving 14 bases between. This CDR3 comprises 16 residues. Germline assignment: CDR1 SGHAT and CDR2 FQNNGV.

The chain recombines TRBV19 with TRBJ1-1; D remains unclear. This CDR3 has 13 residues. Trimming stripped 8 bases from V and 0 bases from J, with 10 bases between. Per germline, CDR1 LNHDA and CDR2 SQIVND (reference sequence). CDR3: CASERSMNTEAFF. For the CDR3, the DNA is TGTGCCAGTGAACGGAGCATGAACACTGAAGCTTTCTTT.

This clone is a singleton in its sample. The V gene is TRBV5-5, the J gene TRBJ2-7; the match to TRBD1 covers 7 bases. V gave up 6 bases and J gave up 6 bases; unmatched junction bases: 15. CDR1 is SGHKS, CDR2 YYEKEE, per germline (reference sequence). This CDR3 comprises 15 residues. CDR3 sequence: CASIRTPDRVSEQYF. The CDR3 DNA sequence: TGTGCCAGCATCCGAACCCCAGACAGGGTGAGCGAGCAGTACTTC.

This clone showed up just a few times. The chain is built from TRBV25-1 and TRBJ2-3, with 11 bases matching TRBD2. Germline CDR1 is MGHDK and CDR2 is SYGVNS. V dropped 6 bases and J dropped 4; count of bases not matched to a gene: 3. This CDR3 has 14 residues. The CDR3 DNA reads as TGTGCCAGCAGGACTAGCGGGAAACCAGATACGCAGTATTTT. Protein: CASRTSGKPDTQYF.

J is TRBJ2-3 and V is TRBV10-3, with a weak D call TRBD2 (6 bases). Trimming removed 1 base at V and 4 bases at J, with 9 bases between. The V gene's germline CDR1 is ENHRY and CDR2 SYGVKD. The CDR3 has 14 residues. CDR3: CAISELGGSDTQYF. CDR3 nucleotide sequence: TGTGCCATCAGTGAGTTGGGGGGTTCAGATACGCAGTATTTT.

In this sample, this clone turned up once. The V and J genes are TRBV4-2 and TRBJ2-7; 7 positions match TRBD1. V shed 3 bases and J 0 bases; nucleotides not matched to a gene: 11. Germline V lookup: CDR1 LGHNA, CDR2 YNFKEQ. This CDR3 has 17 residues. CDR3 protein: CASSQSWYRGTSYEQYF. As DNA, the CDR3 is TGTGCCAGCAGCCAGTCGTGGTACAGGGGAACCTCCTACGAGCAGTACTTC.

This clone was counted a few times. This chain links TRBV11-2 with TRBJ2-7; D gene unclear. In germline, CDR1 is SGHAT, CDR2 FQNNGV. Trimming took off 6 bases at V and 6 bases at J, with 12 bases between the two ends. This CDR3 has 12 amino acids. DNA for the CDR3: TGTGCCAGCAGGTCTTCGGGTGGCGAGCAGTACTTC. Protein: CASRSSGGEQYF. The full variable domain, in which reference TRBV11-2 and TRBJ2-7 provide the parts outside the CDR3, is EAGVAQSPRYKIIEKRQSVAFWCNPISGHATLYWYQQILGQGPKLLIQFQNNGVVDDSQLPKDRFSAERLKGVDSTLKIQPAKLEDSAVYLCASRSSGGEQYFGPGTRLTVT.

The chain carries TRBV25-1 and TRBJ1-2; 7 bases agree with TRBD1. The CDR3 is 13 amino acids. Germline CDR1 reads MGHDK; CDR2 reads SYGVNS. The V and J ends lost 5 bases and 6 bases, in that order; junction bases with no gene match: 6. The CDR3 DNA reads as TGTGCCAGCAGTCATACAGGGGTGCATGGCTACACCTTC. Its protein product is CASSHTGVHGYTF.

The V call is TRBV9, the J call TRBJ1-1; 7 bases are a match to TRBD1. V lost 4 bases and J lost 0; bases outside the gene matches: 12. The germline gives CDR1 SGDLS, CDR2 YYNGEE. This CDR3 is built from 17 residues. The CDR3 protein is CASSSPAGQTLNTEAFF. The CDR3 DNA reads TGTGCCAGCAGCTCCCCCGCGGGACAGACGTTGAACACTGAAGCTTTCTTT.

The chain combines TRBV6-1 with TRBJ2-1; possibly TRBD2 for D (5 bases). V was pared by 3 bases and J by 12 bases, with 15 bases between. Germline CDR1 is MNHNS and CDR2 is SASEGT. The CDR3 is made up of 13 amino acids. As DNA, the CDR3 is TGTGCCAGCAGTGATTTGGTGAGCAGCGGGCAGTTCTTC. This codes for CASSDLVSSGQFF.

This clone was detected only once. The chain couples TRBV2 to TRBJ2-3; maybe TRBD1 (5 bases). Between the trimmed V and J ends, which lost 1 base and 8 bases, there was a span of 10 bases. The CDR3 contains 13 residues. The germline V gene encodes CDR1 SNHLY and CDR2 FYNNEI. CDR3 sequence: CASSEDRTGTQYF. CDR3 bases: TGTGCCAGCAGTGAAGACAGGACCGGTACGCAGTATTTT.

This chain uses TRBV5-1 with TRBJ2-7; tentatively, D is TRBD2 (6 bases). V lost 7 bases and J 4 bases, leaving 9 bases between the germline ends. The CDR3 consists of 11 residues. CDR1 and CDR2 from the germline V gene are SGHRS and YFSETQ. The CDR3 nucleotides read TGCGCCAGCGGCGGGGAATACGAGCAGTACTTC. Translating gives CASGGEYEQYF.